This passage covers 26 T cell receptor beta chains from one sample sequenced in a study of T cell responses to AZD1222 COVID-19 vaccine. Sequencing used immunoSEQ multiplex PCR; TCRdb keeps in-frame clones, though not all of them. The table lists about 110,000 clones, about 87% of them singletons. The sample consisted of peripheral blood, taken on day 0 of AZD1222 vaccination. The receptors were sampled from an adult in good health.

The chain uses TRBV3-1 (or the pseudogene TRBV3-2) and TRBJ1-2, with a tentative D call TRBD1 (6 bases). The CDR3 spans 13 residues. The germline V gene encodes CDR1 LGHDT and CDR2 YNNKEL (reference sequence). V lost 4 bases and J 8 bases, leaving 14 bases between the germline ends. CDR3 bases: TGTGCCAGCAGCCCCAGGGGAGAGGGAGGCTACACCTTC. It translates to CASSPRGEGGYTF.

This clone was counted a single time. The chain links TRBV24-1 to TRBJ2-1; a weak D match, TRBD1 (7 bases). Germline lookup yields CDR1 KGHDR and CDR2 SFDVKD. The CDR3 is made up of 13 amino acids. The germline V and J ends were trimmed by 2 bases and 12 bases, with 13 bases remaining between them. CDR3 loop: CATSDSGGIRQFF. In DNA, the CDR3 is TGTGCCACCAGTGATTCAGGGGGGATCCGGCAGTTCTTC.

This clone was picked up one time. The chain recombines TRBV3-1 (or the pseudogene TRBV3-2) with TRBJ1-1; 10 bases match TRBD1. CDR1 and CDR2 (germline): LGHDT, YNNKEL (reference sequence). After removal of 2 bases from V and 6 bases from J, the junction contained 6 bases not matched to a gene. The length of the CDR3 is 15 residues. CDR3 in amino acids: CASSQLTGGWSEAFF. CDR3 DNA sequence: TGTGCCAGCAGCCAACTGACAGGGGGCTGGTCTGAAGCTTTCTTT.

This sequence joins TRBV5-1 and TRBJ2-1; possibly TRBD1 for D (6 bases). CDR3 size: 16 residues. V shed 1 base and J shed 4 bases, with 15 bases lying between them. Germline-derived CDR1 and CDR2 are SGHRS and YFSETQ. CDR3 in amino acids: CASSLLGGQIYNEQFF. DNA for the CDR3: TGCGCCAGCAGCTTGTTAGGGGGACAAATTTACAATGAGCAGTTCTTC.

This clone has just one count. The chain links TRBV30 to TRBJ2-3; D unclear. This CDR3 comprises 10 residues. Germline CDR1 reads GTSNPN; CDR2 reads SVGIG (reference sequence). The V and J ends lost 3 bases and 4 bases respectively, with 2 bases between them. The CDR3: CAWRADTQYF. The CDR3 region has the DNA TGTGCCTGGAGAGCAGATACGCAGTATTTT.

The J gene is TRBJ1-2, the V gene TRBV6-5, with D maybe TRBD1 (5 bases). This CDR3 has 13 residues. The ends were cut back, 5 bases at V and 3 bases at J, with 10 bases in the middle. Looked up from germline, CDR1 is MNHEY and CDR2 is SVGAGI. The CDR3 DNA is TGTGCCAGCAGTCCAGACAGCTACTATGGCTACACCTTC. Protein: CASSPDSYYGYTF.

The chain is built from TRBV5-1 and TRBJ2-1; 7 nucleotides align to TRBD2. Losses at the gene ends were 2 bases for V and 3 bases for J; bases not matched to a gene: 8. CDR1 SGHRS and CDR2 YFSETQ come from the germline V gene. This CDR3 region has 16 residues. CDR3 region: CASSFEGRVIYNEQFF. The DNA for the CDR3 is TGCGCCAGCAGCTTTGAGGGGAGGGTTATCTACAATGAGCAGTTCTTC.

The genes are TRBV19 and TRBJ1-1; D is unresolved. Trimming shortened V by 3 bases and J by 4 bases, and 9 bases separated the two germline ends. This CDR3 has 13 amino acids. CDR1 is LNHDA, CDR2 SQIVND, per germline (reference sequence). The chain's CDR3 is CASSILGSTEAFF. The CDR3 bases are TGTGCCAGTAGTATCCTTGGGTCCACTGAAGCTTTCTTT.

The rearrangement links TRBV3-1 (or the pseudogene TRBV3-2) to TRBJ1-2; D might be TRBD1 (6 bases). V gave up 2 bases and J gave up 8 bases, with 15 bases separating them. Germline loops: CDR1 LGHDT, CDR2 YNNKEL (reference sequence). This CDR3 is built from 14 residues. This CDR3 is CASSQRQGLGGYTF. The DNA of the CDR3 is TGTGCCAGCAGCCAACGGCAGGGGCTCGGGGGCTACACCTTC.

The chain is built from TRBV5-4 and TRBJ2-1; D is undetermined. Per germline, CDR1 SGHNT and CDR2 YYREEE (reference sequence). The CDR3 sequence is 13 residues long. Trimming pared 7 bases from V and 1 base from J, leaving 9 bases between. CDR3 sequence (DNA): TGTGCCAGCTCTCCAGGATCCTACAATGAGCAGTTCTTC. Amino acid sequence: CASSPGSYNEQFF.

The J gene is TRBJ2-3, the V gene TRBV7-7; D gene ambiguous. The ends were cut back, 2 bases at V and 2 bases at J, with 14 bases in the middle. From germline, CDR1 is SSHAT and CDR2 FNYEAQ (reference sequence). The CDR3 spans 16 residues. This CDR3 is CASSLSFSTLTDTQYF. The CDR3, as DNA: TGTGCCAGCAGCTTATCCTTTTCGACCCTCACAGATACGCAGTATTTT.

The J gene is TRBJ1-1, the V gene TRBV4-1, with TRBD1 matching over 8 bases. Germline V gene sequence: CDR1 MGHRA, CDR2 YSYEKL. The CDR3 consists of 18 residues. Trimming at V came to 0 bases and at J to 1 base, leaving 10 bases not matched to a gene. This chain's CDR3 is CASSQETYRGKSNTEAFF. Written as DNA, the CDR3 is TGCGCCAGCAGCCAAGAAACGTACAGGGGGAAGTCGAACACTGAAGCTTTCTTT.

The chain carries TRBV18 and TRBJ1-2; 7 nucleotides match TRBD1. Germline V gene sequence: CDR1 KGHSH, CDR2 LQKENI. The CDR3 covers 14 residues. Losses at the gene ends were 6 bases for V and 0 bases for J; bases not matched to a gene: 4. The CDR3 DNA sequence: TGTGCCAGCTCTCGACAGGGAACTAACTATGGCTACACCTTC. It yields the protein CASSRQGTNYGYTF. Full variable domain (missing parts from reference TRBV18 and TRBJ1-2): NAGVMQNPRHLVRRRGQEARLRCSPMKGHSHVYWYRQLPEEGLKFMVYLQKENIIDESGMPKERFSAEFPKEGPSILRIQQVVRGDSAAYFCASSRQGTNYGYTFGSGTRLTVV.

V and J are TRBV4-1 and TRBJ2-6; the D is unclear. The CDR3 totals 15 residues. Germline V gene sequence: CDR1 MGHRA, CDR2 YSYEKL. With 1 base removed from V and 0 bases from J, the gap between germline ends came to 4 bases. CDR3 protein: CASSQADSGANVLTF. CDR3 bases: TGCGCCAGCAGCCAAGCGGACTCTGGGGCCAACGTCCTGACTTTC.

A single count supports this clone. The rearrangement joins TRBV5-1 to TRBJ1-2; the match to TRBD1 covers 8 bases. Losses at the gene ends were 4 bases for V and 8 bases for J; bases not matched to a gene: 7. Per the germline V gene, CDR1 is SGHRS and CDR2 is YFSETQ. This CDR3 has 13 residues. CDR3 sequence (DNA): TGCGCCAGCAGCACTGGGACAGGTGAAGGCTACACCTTC. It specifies CASSTGTGEGYTF.

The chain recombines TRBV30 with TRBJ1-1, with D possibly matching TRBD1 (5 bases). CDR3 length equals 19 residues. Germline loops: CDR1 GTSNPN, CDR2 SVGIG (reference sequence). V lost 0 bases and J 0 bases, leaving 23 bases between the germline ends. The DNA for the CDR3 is TGTGCCTGGAGTGTTTACTGGGCAGGGCCTATGCTCATGAACACTGAAGCTTTCTTT. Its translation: CAWSVYWAGPMLMNTEAFF.

CDR3 sequence reads: CASSPTGVRVETQYF. CDR3 bases: TGTGCCAGCAGCCCCACAGGGGTCCGCGTAGAGACCCAGTACTTC. The chain is built from TRBV6-5 and TRBJ2-5, with 7 bases lining up with TRBD1. The CDR3 contains 15 residues. The germline V gene has CDR1 MNHEY and CDR2 SVGAGI. The junction had 11 bases not matched to a gene; V was cut back by 6 bases and J by 4 bases.

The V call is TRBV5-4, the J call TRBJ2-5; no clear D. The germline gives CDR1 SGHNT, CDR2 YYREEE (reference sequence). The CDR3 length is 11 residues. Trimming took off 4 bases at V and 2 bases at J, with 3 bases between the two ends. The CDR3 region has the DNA TGTGCCAGCAGCGTGCAAGAGACCCAGTACTTC. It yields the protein CASSVQETQYF.

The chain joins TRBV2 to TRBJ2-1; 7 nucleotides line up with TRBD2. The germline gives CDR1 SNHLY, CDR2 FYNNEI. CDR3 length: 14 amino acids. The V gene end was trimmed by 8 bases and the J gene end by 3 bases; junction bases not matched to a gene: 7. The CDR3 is CASSLAENYNEQFF. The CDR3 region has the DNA TGTGCCAGCTCGCTAGCGGAGAACTACAATGAGCAGTTCTTC.

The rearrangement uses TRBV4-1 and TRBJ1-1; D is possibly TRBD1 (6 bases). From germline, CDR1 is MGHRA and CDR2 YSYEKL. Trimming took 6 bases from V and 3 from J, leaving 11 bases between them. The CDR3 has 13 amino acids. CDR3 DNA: TGCGCCAGCAGGACAGGTGCGGACACTGAAGCTTTCTTT. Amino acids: CASRTGADTEAFF.

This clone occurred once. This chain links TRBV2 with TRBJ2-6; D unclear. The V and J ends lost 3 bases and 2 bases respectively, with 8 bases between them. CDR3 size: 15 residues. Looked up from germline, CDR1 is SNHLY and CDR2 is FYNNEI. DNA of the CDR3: TGTGCCAGCAGTGACGGATATACTGGGGCCAACGTCCTGACTTTC. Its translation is CASSDGYTGANVLTF.

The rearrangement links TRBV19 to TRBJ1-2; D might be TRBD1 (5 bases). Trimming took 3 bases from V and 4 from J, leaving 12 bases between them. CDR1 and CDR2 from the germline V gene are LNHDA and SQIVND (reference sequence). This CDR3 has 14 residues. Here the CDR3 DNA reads TGTGCCAGTAGTATTTTTGAGGGGACCTATGGCTACACCTTC. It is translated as CASSIFEGTYGYTF.

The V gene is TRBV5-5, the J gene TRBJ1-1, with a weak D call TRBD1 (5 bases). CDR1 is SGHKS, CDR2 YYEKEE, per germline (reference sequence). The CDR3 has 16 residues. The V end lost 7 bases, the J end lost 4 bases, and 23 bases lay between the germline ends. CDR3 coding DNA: TGTGCCAGCCGTCAAGGGACCCAATATTCTGGCACTGAAGCTTTCTTT. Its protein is CASRQGTQYSGTEAFF. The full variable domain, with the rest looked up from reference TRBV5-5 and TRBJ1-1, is DAGVTQSPTHLIKTRGQQVTLRCSPISGHKSVSWYQQVLGQGPQFIFQYYEKEERGRGNFPDRFSARQFPNYSSELNVNALLLGDSALYLCASRQGTQYSGTEAFFGQGTRLTVV.

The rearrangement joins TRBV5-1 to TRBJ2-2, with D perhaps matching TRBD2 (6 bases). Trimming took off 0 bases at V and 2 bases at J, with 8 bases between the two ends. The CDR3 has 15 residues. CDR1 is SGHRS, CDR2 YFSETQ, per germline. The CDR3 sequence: CASSLGLDNTGELFF. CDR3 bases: TGCGCCAGCAGCTTGGGACTAGATAACACCGGGGAGCTGTTTTTT.

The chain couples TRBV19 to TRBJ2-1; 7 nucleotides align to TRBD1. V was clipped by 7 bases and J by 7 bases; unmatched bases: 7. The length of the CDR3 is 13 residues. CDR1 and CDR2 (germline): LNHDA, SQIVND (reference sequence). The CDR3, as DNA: TGTGCCAGTACCACGACAGGGAGTAATGAGCAGTTCTTC. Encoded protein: CASTTTGSNEQFF.

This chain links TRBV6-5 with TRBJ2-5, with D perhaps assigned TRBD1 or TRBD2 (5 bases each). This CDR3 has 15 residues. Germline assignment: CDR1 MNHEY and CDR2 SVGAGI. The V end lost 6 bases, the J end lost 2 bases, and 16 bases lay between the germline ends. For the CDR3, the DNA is TGTGCCAGCAGGCCCTATCCGGGACCTCAAGAGACCCAGTACTTC. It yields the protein CASRPYPGPQETQYF.